This T cell receptor beta chain emerged from a study of blood T cells in healthy people across ages. Trimming removed 7 bases from V and 8 bases from J; junction bases left unmatched: 12. The CDR3 contains 16 residues. Per the germline V gene, CDR1 is MDHEN and CDR2 is SYDVKM. A second PCR of about 7 to 12 cycles used a sample-barcoded 5' primer and a J-beta primer mix. TCRdb processed the 5' RACE reads anew with MiXCR; each CDR3 protein has one entry. The sample records around 780,000 distinct CDR3 sequences, roughly 24% being singletons. These data were likewise used in another study, on T cells of mothers and their children.

Sequenced material: blood. The chain couples TRBV28 to TRBJ1-6, with TRBD1 matching 9 bases. This clonotype originated in a boy aged 5-17 years in good health. The CDR3 nucleotides read TGTGCCAGCAACCAGAACAGGGGGCTCTTGGATTCACCCCTCCACTTT. Its protein product is CASNQNRGLLDSPLHF.